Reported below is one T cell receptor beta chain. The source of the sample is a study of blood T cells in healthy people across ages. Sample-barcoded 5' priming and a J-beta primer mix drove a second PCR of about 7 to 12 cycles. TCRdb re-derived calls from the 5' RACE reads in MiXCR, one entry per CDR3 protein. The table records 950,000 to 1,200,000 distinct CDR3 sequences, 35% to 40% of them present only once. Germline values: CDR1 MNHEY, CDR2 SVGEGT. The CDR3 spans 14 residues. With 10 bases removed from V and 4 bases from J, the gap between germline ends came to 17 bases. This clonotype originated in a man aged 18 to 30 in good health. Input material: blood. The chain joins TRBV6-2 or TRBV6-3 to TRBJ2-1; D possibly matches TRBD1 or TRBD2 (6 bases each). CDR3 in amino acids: CATKEGGRYNEQFF. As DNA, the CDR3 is TGTGCCACCAAGGAGGGGGGCCGGTACAATGAGCAGTTCTTC.